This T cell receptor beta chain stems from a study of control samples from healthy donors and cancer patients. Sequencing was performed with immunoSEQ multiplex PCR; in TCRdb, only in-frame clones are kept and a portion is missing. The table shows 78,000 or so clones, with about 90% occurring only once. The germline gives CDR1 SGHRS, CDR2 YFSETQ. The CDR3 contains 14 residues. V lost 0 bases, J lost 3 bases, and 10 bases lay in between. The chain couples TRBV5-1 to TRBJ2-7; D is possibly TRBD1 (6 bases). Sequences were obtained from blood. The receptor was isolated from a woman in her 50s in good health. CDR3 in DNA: TGCGCCAGCAGCTTGGGGGGACAAGGCTACGAGCAGTACTTC. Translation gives CASSLGGQGYEQYF.